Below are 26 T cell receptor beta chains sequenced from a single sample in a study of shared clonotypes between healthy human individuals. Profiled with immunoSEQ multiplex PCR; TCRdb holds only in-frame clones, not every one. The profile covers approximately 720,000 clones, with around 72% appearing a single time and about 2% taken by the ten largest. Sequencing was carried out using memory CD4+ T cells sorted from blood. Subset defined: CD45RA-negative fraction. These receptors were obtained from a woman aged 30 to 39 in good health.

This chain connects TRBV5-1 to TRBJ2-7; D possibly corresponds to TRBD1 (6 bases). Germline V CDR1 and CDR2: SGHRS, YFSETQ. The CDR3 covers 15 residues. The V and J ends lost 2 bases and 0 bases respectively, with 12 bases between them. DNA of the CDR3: TGCGCCAGCAGCTTCGACAGGTACGACTCCTACGAGCAGTACTTC. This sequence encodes CASSFDRYDSYEQYF.

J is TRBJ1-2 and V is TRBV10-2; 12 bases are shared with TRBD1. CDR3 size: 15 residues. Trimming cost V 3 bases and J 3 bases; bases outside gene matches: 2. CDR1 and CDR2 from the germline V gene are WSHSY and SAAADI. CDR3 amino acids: CASSEGTGGHYGYTF. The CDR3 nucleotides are TGCGCCAGCAGTGAAGGGACAGGGGGCCACTATGGCTACACCTTC.

The CDR3 sequence is CATSRDMGSGNTIYF. The CDR3 DNA reads TGTGCCACCAGCAGAGATATGGGGTCAGGAAACACCATATATTTT. The V call is TRBV15, the J call TRBJ1-3; D remains unclear. This CDR3 region has 15 residues. Germline CDR1 LNHNV, CDR2 YYDKDF (reference sequence). Trimming left V 0 bases short and J 4 bases short, with 10 bases between.

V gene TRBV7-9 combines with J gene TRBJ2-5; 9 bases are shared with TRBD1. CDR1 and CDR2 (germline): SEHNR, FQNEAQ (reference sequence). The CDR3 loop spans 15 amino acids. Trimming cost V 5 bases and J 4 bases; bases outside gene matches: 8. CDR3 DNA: TGTGCCAGCAGCACTACAGGGGGCAGCAGAGAGACCCAGTACTTC. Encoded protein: CASSTTGGSRETQYF.

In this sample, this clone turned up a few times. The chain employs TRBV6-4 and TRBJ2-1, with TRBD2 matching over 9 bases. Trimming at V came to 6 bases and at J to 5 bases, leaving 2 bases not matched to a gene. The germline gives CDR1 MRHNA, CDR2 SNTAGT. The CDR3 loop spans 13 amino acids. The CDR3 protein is CASRASGNNEQFF. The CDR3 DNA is TGTGCCAGCAGGGCTAGCGGGAACAATGAGCAGTTCTTC.

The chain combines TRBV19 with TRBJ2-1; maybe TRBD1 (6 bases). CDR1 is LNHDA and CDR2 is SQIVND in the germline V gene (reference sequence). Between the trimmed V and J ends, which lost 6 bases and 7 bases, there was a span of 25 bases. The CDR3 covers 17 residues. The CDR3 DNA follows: TGTGCCAGTAGCAGGCGGGTTGGGGGCGACTTGAGTAATGAGCAGTTCTTC. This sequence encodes CASSRRVGGDLSNEQFF.

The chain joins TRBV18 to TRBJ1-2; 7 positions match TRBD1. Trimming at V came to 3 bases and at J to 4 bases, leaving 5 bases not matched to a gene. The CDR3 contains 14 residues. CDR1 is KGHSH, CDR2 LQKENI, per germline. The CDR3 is CASSPLGTAYGYTF. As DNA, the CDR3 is TGTGCCAGCTCACCCCTTGGGACAGCCTATGGCTACACCTTC.

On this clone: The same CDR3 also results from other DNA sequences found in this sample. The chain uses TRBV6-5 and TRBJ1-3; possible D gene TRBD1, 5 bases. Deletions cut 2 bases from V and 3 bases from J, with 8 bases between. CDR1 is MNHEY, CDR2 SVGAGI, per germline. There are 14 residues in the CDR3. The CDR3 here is CASSYDDSGNTIYF. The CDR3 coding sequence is TGTGCCAGCAGTTACGATGACAGTGGAAACACCATATATTTT.

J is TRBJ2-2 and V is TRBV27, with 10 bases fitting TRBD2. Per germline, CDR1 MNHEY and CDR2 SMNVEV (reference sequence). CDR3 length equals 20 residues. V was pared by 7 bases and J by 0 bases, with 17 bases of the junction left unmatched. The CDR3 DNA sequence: TGTGCCAGCATGGTCGTCGGTGGCACTAGCGGGACCCCGAACACCGGGGAGCTGTTTTTT. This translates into CASMVVGGTSGTPNTGELFF.

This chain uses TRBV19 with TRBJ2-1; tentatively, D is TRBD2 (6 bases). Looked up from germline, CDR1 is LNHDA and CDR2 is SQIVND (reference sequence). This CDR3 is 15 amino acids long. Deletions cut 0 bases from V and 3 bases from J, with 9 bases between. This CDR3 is CASSIEGRLYNEQFF. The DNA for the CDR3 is TGTGCCAGTAGTATAGAGGGGAGGCTCTACAATGAGCAGTTCTTC.

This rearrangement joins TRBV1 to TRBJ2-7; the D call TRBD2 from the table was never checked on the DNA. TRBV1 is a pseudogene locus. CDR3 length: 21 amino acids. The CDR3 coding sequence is TGCACCAGCAGCCAAGGGAGACTAGCGGGAGGGCCTCAATCCCTCTCCTACGAGCAGTACTTC. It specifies CTSSQGRLAGGPQSLSYEQYF.

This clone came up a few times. The CDR3 coding sequence is TGTGCCAGCAGCTATACAGGGGCCGGGGAGACCCAGTACTTC. It translates to CASSYTGAGETQYF. The rearrangement joins TRBV11-2 to TRBJ2-5, with TRBD1 matching 7 bases. J was trimmed by 5 bases and V by 4 bases; bases with no gene match: 7. This CDR3 has 14 residues. The germline CDR1 and CDR2 sequences are SGHAT and FQNNGV.

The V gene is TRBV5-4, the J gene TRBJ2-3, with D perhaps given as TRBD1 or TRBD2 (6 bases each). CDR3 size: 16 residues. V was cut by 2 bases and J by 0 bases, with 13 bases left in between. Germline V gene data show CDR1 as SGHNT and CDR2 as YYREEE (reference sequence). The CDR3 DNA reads TGTGCCAGCAGCTTAGGGGGGCGGGGTAGCACAGATACGCAGTATTTT. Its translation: CASSLGGRGSTDTQYF. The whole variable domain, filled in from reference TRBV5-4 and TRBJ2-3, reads ETGVTQSPTHLIKTRGQQVTLRCSSQSGHNTVSWYQQALGQGPQFIFQYYREEENGRGNFPPRFSGLQFPNYSSELNVNALELDDSALYLCASSLGGRGSTDTQYFGPGTRLTVL.

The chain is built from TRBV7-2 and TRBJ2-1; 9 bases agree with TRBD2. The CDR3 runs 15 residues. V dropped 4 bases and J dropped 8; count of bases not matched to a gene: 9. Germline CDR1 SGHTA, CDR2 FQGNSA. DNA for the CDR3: TGTGCCAGCAGCTCCAGGACTAGCGCTGGGGATGAGCAGTTCTTC. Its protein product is CASSSRTSAGDEQFF.

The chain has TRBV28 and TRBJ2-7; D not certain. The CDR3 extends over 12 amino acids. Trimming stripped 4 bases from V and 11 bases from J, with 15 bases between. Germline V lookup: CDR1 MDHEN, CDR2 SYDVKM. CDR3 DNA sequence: TGTGCCAGCAGTTCACTTGGCGTCGGAAAGTACTTC. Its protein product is CASSSLGVGKYF. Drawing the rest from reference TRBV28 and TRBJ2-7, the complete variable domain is DVKVTQSSRYLVKRTGEKVFLECVQDMDHENMFWYRQDPGLGLRLIYFSYDVKMKEKGDIPEGYSVSREKKERFSLILESASTNQTSMYLCASSSLGVGKYFGPGTRLTVT.

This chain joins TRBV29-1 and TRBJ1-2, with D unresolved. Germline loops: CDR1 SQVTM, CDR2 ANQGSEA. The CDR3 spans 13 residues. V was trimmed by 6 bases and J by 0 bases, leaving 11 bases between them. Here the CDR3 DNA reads TGCAGCGTCCACAGCGCCTCTAACTATGGCTACACCTTC. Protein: CSVHSASNYGYTF.

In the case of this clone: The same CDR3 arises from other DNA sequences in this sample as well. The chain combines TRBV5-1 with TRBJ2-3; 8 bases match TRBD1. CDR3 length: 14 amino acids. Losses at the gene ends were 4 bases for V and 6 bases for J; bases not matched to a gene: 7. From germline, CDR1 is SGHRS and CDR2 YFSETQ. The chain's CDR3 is CASSIGQGTDTQYF. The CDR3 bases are TGCGCCAGCAGCATTGGACAGGGAACCGATACGCAGTATTTT.

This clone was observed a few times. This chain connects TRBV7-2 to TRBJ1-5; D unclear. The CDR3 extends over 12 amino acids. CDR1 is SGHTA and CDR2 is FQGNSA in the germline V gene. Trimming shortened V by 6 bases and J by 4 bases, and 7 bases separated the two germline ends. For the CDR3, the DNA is TGTGCCAGCAGTCCCGGTAATCAGCCCCAGCATTTT. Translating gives CASSPGNQPQHF.

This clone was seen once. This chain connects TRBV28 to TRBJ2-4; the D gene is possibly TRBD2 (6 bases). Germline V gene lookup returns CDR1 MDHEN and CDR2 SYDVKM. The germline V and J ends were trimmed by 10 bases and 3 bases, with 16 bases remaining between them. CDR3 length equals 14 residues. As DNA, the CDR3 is TGTGCCACCCTTAGGTCGGGGGTCAAAAACATTCAGTACTTC. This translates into CATLRSGVKNIQYF.

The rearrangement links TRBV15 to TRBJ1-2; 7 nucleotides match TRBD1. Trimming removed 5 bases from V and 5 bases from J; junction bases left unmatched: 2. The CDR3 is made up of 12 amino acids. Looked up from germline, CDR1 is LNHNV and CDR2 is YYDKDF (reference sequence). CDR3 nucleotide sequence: TGTGCCACCAGCGAGGACAGGTATGGCTACACCTTC. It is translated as CATSEDRYGYTF.

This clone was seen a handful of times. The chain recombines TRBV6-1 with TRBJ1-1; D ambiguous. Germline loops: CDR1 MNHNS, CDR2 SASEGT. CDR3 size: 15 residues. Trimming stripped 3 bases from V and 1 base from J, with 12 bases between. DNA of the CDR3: TGTGCCAGCAGTGACGGGTTGTGGGGGAACACTGAAGCTTTCTTT. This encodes CASSDGLWGNTEAFF.

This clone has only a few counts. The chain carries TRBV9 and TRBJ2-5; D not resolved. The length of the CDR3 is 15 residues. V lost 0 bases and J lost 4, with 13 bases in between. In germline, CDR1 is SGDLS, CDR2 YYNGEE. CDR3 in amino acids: CASSVADLLPETQYF. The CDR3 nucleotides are TGTGCCAGCAGCGTAGCTGATCTCCTCCCAGAGACCCAGTACTTC.

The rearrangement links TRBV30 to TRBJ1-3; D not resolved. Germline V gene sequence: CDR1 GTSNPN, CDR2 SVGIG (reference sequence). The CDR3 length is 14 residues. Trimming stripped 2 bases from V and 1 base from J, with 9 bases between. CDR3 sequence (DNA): TGTGCCTGGAGTAACGGGGAATCTGGAAACACCATATATTTT. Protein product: CAWSNGESGNTIYF.

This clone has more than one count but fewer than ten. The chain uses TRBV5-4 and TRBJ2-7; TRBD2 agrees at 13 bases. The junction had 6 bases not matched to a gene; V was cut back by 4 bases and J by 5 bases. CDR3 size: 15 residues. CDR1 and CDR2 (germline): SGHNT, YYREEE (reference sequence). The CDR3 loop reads CASSPGLAGVDEQYF. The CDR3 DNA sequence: TGTGCCAGCAGCCCCGGACTAGCGGGAGTAGACGAGCAGTACTTC. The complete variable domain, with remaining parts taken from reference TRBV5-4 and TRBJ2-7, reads ETGVTQSPTHLIKTRGQQVTLRCSSQSGHNTVSWYQQALGQGPQFIFQYYREEENGRGNFPPRFSGLQFPNYSSELNVNALELDDSALYLCASSPGLAGVDEQYFGPGTRLTVT.

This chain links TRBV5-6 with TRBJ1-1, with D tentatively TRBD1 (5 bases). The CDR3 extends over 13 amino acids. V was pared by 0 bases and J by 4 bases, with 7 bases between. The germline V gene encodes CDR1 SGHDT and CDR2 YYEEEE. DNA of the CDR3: TGTGCCAGCAGCTTGGGACAGAGCACTGAAGCTTTCTTT. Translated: CASSLGQSTEAFF.

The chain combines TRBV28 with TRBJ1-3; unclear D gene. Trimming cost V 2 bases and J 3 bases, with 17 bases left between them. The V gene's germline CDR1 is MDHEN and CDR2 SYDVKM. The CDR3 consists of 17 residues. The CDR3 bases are TGTGCCAGCAGTTTAGGCCCCCCGGCGGCGAGTGGAAACACCATATATTTT. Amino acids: CASSLGPPAASGNTIYF. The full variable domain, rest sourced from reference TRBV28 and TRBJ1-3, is DVKVTQSSRYLVKRTGEKVFLECVQDMDHENMFWYRQDPGLGLRLIYFSYDVKMKEKGDIPEGYSVSREKKERFSLILESASTNQTSMYLCASSLGPPAASGNTIYFGEGSWLTVV.